Listed here are 21 T cell receptor beta chains from one sample, sequenced in a study of lymphopenia after photon versus proton radiotherapy. The data were produced by immunoSEQ multiplex PCR, yet TCRdb's version contains in-frame clones alone and is incomplete. Here the sample spans around 25,000 clones, approximately 85% being singletons. The sequenced sample was peripheral blood, obtained from a patient treated with photon-based radiotherapy. These receptors were obtained from a man aged 30 to 39 with gastric cancer.

This clone was counted a few times. The chain combines TRBV5-5 with TRBJ1-4; 7 bases are shared with TRBD1. The CDR3 is 16 residues long. The germline V gene has CDR1 SGHKS and CDR2 YYEKEE (reference sequence). J gave up 6 bases and V 1 base, and 9 bases lay outside the gene matches. The CDR3 DNA reads as TGTGCCAGCAGCTTGAAGGAGACAGGGTCATATGAAAAACTGTTTTTT. It is translated as CASSLKETGSYEKLFF. The full variable domain, with the rest looked up from reference TRBV5-5 and TRBJ1-4, is DAGVTQSPTHLIKTRGQQVTLRCSPISGHKSVSWYQQVLGQGPQFIFQYYEKEERGRGNFPDRFSARQFPNYSSELNVNALLLGDSALYLCASSLKETGSYEKLFFGSGTQLSVL.

The V and J genes are TRBV6-1 and TRBJ2-7, with D hard to call. The length of the CDR3 is 14 residues. CDR1 is MNHNS, CDR2 SASEGT, per germline. V was clipped by 2 bases and J by 3 bases, with 11 bases between them. CDR3 region: CASSEYIQSYEQYF. The CDR3, as DNA: TGTGCCAGCAGTGAATATATACAGAGCTACGAGCAGTACTTC.

CDR3 loop: CASSIVGGAMEQFF. CDR3 in DNA: TGTGCCAGTAGTATAGTTGGGGGGGCAATGGAGCAGTTCTTC. The chain carries TRBV19 and TRBJ2-1; D is possibly TRBD2 (7 bases). Germline lookup yields CDR1 LNHDA and CDR2 SQIVND (reference sequence). Trimming removed 1 base at V and 10 bases at J, with 14 bases between. The CDR3 extends over 14 amino acids.

CDR3 amino acids: CASSVGPGLENSPLHF. The CDR3 bases are TGTGCCAGCAGCGTCGGGCCAGGTTTAGAGAATTCACCCCTCCACTTT. V is TRBV9 and J is TRBJ1-6, with D unresolved. This CDR3 is 16 amino acids long. CDR1 SGDLS and CDR2 YYNGEE come from the germline V gene. Trimming shortened V by 2 bases and J by 7 bases, and 16 bases separated the two germline ends.

The CDR3: CSVVEGDLYGYTF. The CDR3 bases are TGCAGCGTTGTAGAGGGTGATCTTTATGGCTACACCTTC. This chain links TRBV29-1 with TRBJ1-2, with D unclear. The CDR3 length is 13 residues. The V gene lost 4 bases and the J gene lost 5 bases, with 14 bases spanning the gap. From germline, CDR1 is SQVTM and CDR2 ANQGSEA.

V usage is TRBV6-6 and J usage is TRBJ2-3; possibly TRBD1 for D (6 bases). CDR1 MNHNY and CDR2 SVGAGI come from the germline V gene (reference sequence). CDR3 size: 11 residues. V was clipped by 6 bases and J by 10 bases, with 11 bases between them. CDR3 coding DNA: TGTGCCAGCAGCCACGAGGGGGCGCAGTATTTT. Encoded protein: CASSHEGAQYF.

The V call is TRBV11-2, the J call TRBJ1-6; 10 bases are a match to TRBD1. Looked up from germline, CDR1 is SGHAT and CDR2 is FQNNGV. V dropped 2 bases and J dropped 7; count of bases not matched to a gene: 5. CDR3 length: 16 residues. The CDR3 protein is CASSLIGTGENSPLHF. The CDR3 nucleotides read TGTGCCAGCAGCTTAATTGGGACAGGGGAGAATTCACCCCTCCACTTT.

The chain couples TRBV6-5 to TRBJ1-1; D is perhaps TRBD1 (5 bases). V was pared by 0 bases and J by 5 bases, with 10 bases between. From germline, CDR1 is MNHEY and CDR2 SVGAGI. The CDR3 runs 14 residues. CDR3 bases: TGTGCCAGCAGTTACTCGCATGGGGGGACTGAAGCTTTCTTT. Translating gives CASSYSHGGTEAFF.

V and J are TRBV6-1 and TRBJ2-5; weak D call: TRBD1 (6 bases). The CDR3 spans 13 residues. Germline assignment: CDR1 MNHNS and CDR2 SASEGT. Trimming took 2 bases from V and 5 from J, leaving 9 bases between them. CDR3 protein: CASSEHRDETQYF. CDR3 bases: TGTGCCAGCAGTGAACACAGGGATGAGACCCAGTACTTC.

This chain connects TRBV9 to TRBJ2-3, with 8 bases matching TRBD2. The ends lost 3 bases at V and 5 bases at J; junction bases unmatched: 8. There are 15 residues in the CDR3. The germline V gene has CDR1 SGDLS and CDR2 YYNGEE. CDR3 in amino acids: CASSALASGRDTQYF. CDR3 nucleotides: TGTGCCAGCAGCGCCCTAGCCAGCGGGAGAGATACGCAGTATTTT.

V gene TRBV5-1 combines with J gene TRBJ1-4; D is unresolved. The germline V gene encodes CDR1 SGHRS and CDR2 YFSETQ. The CDR3 extends over 14 amino acids. The V and J ends lost 1 base and 5 bases respectively, with 9 bases between them. CDR3 DNA: TGCGCCAGCAGCTTGATGGCGGGAAATGAAAAACTGTTTTTT. It specifies CASSLMAGNEKLFF.

This clone was observed once. The chain uses TRBV5-1 and TRBJ1-3; TRBD1 matches at 7 bases. Per the germline V gene, CDR1 is SGHRS and CDR2 is YFSETQ. The CDR3 has 15 amino acids. V dropped 3 bases and J dropped 0; count of bases not matched to a gene: 3. The CDR3 DNA sequence: TGCGCCAGCAGCTGGGACAGTAGCTCTGGAAACACCATATATTTT. Translating gives CASSWDSSSGNTIYF.

The gene calls are TRBV4-1 and TRBJ2-5; D perhaps matches TRBD2 (6 bases). The CDR3 loop spans 15 amino acids. Germline CDR1 and CDR2: MGHRA and YSYEKL. Trimming left V 3 bases short and J 5 bases short, with 16 bases between. The CDR3 coding sequence is TGCGCCAGCAGCCATCCCGCGGGGAGTTCGGAGACCCAGTACTTC. It encodes CASSHPAGSSETQYF.

The J gene is TRBJ2-1, the V gene TRBV2; 10 bases agree with TRBD2. Looked up from germline, CDR1 is SNHLY and CDR2 is FYNNEI. The CDR3 totals 14 residues. V was clipped by 9 bases and J by 4 bases; unmatched bases: 6. CDR3 DNA sequence: TGTGCCAGTCAGACTAGCGGGCTATACAATGAGCAGTTCTTC. Residues: CASQTSGLYNEQFF.

V usage is TRBV6-1 and J usage is TRBJ2-1, with no clear D. Germline CDR1 reads MNHNS; CDR2 reads SASEGT. V dropped 7 bases and J dropped 6 bases, with 16 bases sitting between them. The CDR3 covers 14 residues. This chain's CDR3 is CASTPSADGNEQFF. CDR3 nucleotides: TGTGCCAGCACTCCCTCTGCTGACGGCAATGAGCAGTTCTTC.

This chain links TRBV2 with TRBJ1-5, with D possibly being TRBD1 (6 bases). Trimming took 4 bases from V and 3 from J, leaving 10 bases between them. There are 14 residues in the CDR3. Germline CDR1 and CDR2: SNHLY and FYNNEI. DNA of the CDR3: TGTGCCAGCAGTGGGACAGCATACAATCAGCCCCAGCATTTT. This encodes CASSGTAYNQPQHF.

Comment on this clone: One junction end does not reproduce the germline sequence, and a read error may be involved. The chain joins TRBV28 to TRBJ1-1, with D tentatively TRBD1 (6 bases). Per the germline V gene, CDR1 is MDHEN and CDR2 is SYDVKM. The CDR3 runs 14 residues. The chain's CDR3 is CASGLVGALTEAFF. The CDR3 nucleotides are TGTGCCAGCGGTTTAGTGGGGGCGCTCACTGAAGCTTTCTTT.

This clone has only a few counts. V gene TRBV7-8 combines with J gene TRBJ1-3; no reliable D call. The CDR3 is made up of 15 amino acids. Germline CDR1 SGHVS, CDR2 FQNEAQ. Trimming stripped 1 base from V and 0 bases from J, with 7 bases between. The CDR3 coding sequence is TGTGCCAGCAGCTTAGGGGCATACTCTGGAAACACCATATATTTT. Translation: CASSLGAYSGNTIYF.

This clone has just one count. The chain uses TRBV5-1 and TRBJ2-7, with no clear D. The CDR3 spans 14 residues. V was pared by 0 bases and J by 0 bases, with 7 bases between. CDR1 and CDR2 (germline): SGHRS, YFSETQ. The DNA of the CDR3 is TGCGCCAGCAGCTTGGGGCCCATCTCCTACGAGCAGTACTTC. This translates into CASSLGPISYEQYF.

The chain combines TRBV7-8 with TRBJ1-5; the D is unclear. Trimming pared 5 bases from V and 3 bases from J, leaving 11 bases between. Germline loops: CDR1 SGHVS, CDR2 FQNEAQ. The CDR3 is 14 amino acids. For the CDR3, the DNA is TGTGCCAGCAGCCCCCAAGGGTACAATCAGCCCCAGCATTTT. It specifies CASSPQGYNQPQHF. The whole variable domain, filled in from reference TRBV7-8 and TRBJ1-5, reads GAGVSQSPRYKVAKRGQDVALRCDPISGHVSLFWYQQALGQGPEFLTYFQNEAQLDKSGLPSDRFFAERPEGSVSTLKIQRTQQEDSAVYLCASSPQGYNQPQHFGDGTRLSIL.

The V gene is TRBV13, the J gene TRBJ1-3, with 7 nucleotides matching TRBD1. Unmatched junction bases numbered 5, after V lost 3 bases and J lost 0 bases. The CDR3 covers 16 residues. CDR1 is PRHDT and CDR2 is FYEKMQ in the germline V gene (reference sequence). The CDR3 region is CASSFGQVFSGNTIYF. The CDR3 DNA reads as TGTGCCAGCAGCTTCGGACAGGTTTTCTCTGGAAACACCATATATTTT.